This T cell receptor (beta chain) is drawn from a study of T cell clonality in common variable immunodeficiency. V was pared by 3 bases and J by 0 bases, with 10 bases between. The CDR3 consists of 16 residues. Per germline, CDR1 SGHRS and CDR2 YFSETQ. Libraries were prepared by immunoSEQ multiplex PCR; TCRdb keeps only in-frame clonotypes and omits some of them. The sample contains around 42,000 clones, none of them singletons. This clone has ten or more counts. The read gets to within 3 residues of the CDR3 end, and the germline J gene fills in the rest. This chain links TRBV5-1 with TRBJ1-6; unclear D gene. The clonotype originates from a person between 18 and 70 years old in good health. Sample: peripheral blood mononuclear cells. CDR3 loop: CASSSLQSSYNSPLHF. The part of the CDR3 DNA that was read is TGCGCCAGCAGCTCCCTACAGAGCTCCTATAATTCACCC.